This TCR beta chain was identified during a study of tumor and adjacent non-tumor tissue in lung cancer. Overall study: The patients, approximately nine men and four to six women, were about 31 to 76 with stage I to III disease.

This clonotype was recorded many times. Its antigen is not identified. Three rounds of nested PCR, following a modified ARM-PCR protocol, produced the TCRbeta library. MiXCR, applied by TCRdb to the multiplex PCR reads, yields one record per CDR3 protein. The table has about 100,000 distinct CDR3 sequences, around three fifths seen once; the top ten hold approximately 19%. CDR3 length: 11 amino acids. Trimming stripped 8 bases from V and 3 bases from J, with 4 bases between. Per germline, CDR1 KGHDR and CDR2 SFDVKD. Whole-study findings and limits: Significantly higher TCR diversity was found in tumor than normal lung. Top 100 clones took a larger repertoire share in normal lung.

RNA was extracted from bulk tissue without any cell sorting. This non-tumor lung sample came from over 3 cm beyond the tumor edge. The sequencing sample was made of distant non-tumor lung tissue. This TCR came from a young man with non-small cell lung cancer. J is TRBJ1-5 and V is TRBV24-1; D gene uncertain. The DNA of the CDR3 is TGTGCCACCAACACCAATCAGCCCCAGCATTTT. The encoded protein is CATNTNQPQHF.